A single sample gave rise to the 9 T cell receptor beta chains below, sequenced in a study of blood T cell repertoires in COVID-19. Here immunoSEQ multiplex PCR was the method, and the copy in TCRdb shows in-frame clones only, minus some. This sample has some 300,000 clones, with over 80% found just once. Material for sequencing was peripheral blood. These receptor sequences come from a woman between 45 and 65 years old with COVID-19, enrolled during active disease.

The rearrangement joins TRBV15 to TRBJ1-1; a possible D gene is TRBD1 (5 bases). The germline V gene has CDR1 LNHNV and CDR2 YYDKDF (reference sequence). The length of the CDR3 is 17 residues. With 4 bases removed from V and 0 bases from J, the gap between germline ends came to 18 bases. CDR3 bases: TGTGCCACCAGCACCCCACAGGCGGCTGACATGAACACTGAAGCTTTCTTT. Translated, it gives CATSTPQAADMNTEAFF.

The chain links TRBV19 to TRBJ2-7; D unresolved. Germline V gene data show CDR1 as LNHDA and CDR2 as SQIVND (reference sequence). The ends were cut back, 5 bases at V and 0 bases at J, with 17 bases in the middle. The CDR3 runs 16 residues. CDR3 protein: CASSSTMGFRSYEQYF. CDR3 in DNA: TGTGCCAGTAGTTCCACAATGGGCTTCCGCTCCTACGAGCAGTACTTC. The variable domain in full, completed from reference TRBV19 and TRBJ2-7, reads DGGITQSPKYLFRKEGQNVTLSCEQNLNHDAMYWYRQDPGQGLRLIYYSQIVNDFQKGDIAEGYSVSREKKESFPLTVTSAQKNPTAFYLCASSSTMGFRSYEQYFGPGTRLTVT.

A single count supports this clone. CDR3 sequence: CASSLVQGFTEAFF. The CDR3 region has the DNA TGTGCCAGCAGCTTAGTACAGGGTTTCACTGAAGCTTTCTTT. The chain uses TRBV7-9 and TRBJ1-1; TRBD1 is a possible D gene (6 bases). V gave up 1 base and J gave up 4 bases, with 10 bases separating them. The CDR3 runs to 14 residues. The germline CDR1 and CDR2 sequences are SEHNR and FQNEAQ (reference sequence).

This chain joins TRBV24-1 and TRBJ2-7; D possibly corresponds to TRBD1 (5 bases). The CDR3 totals 15 residues. The germline V and J ends were trimmed by 4 bases and 2 bases, with 14 bases remaining between them. Germline values: CDR1 KGHDR, CDR2 SFDVKD. The CDR3 region has the DNA TGTGCCACCAGTGAGGGAAGGGGAAACCCCTACGAGCAGTACTTC. As protein: CATSEGRGNPYEQYF.

This sequence joins TRBV7-2 and TRBJ2-5, with D possibly matching TRBD2 (5 bases). Trimming cost V 0 bases and J 5 bases, with 13 bases left between them. CDR1 and CDR2 from the germline V gene are SGHTA and FQGNSA. The CDR3 consists of 15 residues. The CDR3 spells CASSLAGVTEETQYF. CDR3 in DNA: TGTGCCAGCAGCTTAGCGGGAGTCACCGAGGAGACCCAGTACTTC.

The chain recombines TRBV7-7 with TRBJ1-3; no definite D call. This CDR3 comprises 13 residues. V lost 2 bases and J lost 0, with 2 bases in between. Germline V gene data show CDR1 as SSHAT and CDR2 as FNYEAQ (reference sequence). CDR3 coding DNA: TGTGCCAGCAGCTTATACTCTGGAAACACCATATATTTT. Its translation: CASSLYSGNTIYF.

The CDR3 nucleotides read TGTGCCAGCAGTTACTTGGGCAGGGGGCTGGTTGGCTACACCTTC. Amino acids: CASSYLGRGLVGYTF. The chain couples TRBV6-5 to TRBJ1-2; 8 bases match TRBD1. Germline V gives CDR1 MNHEY, CDR2 SVGAGI. The CDR3 covers 15 residues. The V segment lost 1 base and the J segment 7 bases; nucleotides outside the gene matches: 8.

The CDR3 region has the DNA TGCGCCAGCAGCACGAGACTAGCGGACACCGGGGAGCTGTTTTTT. Translation gives CASSTRLADTGELFF. The genes are TRBV5-1 and TRBJ2-2; the match to TRBD2 covers 9 bases. Germline V gene sequence: CDR1 SGHRS, CDR2 YFSETQ. The CDR3 runs 15 residues. With V trimmed by 4 bases and J by 3 bases, 4 bases remained unmatched. The entire variable domain, with the rest obtained from reference TRBV5-1 and TRBJ2-2, is as follows: KAGVTQTPRYLIKTRGQQVTLSCSPISGHRSVSWYQQTPGQGLQFLFEYFSETQRNKGNFPGRFSGRQFSNSRSEMNVSTLELGDSALYLCASSTRLADTGELFFGEGSRLTVL.

V usage is TRBV19 and J usage is TRBJ2-7; 10 positions agree with TRBD1. V dropped 9 bases and J dropped 7; count of bases not matched to a gene: 9. The CDR3 sequence is 13 residues long. Germline V CDR1 and CDR2: LNHDA, SQIVND (reference sequence). CDR3 loop: CASRTGGTEEQYF. The DNA for the CDR3 is TGTGCCAGCCGGACAGGGGGGACGGAAGAGCAGTACTTC.